This entry lists 24 T cell receptor beta chains sequenced from one sample in a study of blood T cell repertoires in COVID-19. Profiling relied on immunoSEQ multiplex PCR, and the TCRdb table lists in-frame clones only, not all of them. The sample yields around 400,000 clones, 80% to 85% seen once. Sequences were obtained from PBMCs or T cells enriched from blood (not recorded which). These receptors all stem from a woman aged 50 to 65 who had recovered from COVID-19.

V is TRBV5-5 and J is TRBJ1-2; D possibly corresponds to TRBD1 (6 bases). The CDR3 has 16 residues. The V and J ends lost 4 bases and 5 bases respectively, with 21 bases between them. Germline V gene data show CDR1 as SGHKS and CDR2 as YYEKEE (reference sequence). CDR3 in amino acids: CASSPGGAIPRYGYTF. DNA for the CDR3: TGTGCCAGCAGCCCGGGGGGGGCTATCCCTCGGTATGGCTACACCTTC.

This clone was counted once. The gene calls are TRBV25-1 and TRBJ1-1, with no clear D. Germline loops: CDR1 MGHDK, CDR2 SYGVNS. V lost 1 base and J 8 bases, leaving 8 bases between the germline ends. The CDR3 runs to 12 residues. In DNA form, the CDR3 reads TGTGCCAGCAGTGAATTGGGAGTAGAAGCTTTCTTT. The encoded protein is CASSELGVEAFF.

This chain connects TRBV29-1 to TRBJ2-1; D uncertain. The CDR3 runs 13 residues. V lost 4 bases and J lost 2, with 9 bases in between. Germline-derived CDR1 and CDR2 are SQVTM and ANQGSEA. The CDR3 sequence is CSVAHRPYNEQFF. CDR3 bases: TGCAGCGTTGCACATCGCCCCTACAATGAGCAGTTCTTC.

CDR3 loop: CASSLSQGRGNTEAFF. As DNA, the CDR3 is TGCGCCAGCAGCTTGTCCCAGGGGAGAGGGAACACTGAAGCTTTCTTT. The chain employs TRBV5-1 and TRBJ1-1, with a tentative D call TRBD1 (6 bases). The V and J ends lost 1 base and 1 base respectively, with 14 bases between them. CDR3 size: 16 residues. Per germline, CDR1 SGHRS and CDR2 YFSETQ. The full variable domain, rest sourced from reference TRBV5-1 and TRBJ1-1, is KAGVTQTPRYLIKTRGQQVTLSCSPISGHRSVSWYQQTPGQGLQFLFEYFSETQRNKGNFPGRFSGRQFSNSRSEMNVSTLELGDSALYLCASSLSQGRGNTEAFFGQGTRLTVV.

The chain employs TRBV7-9 and TRBJ2-2; 7 positions agree with TRBD1. There are 15 residues in the CDR3. Germline-derived CDR1 and CDR2 are SEHNR and FQNEAQ (reference sequence). Losses at the gene ends were 10 bases for V and 1 base for J; bases not matched to a gene: 9. CDR3 coding DNA: TGTGCCACCAGACAGGGTGATTGGAACACCGGGGAGCTGTTTTTT. This encodes CATRQGDWNTGELFF.

For the CDR3, the DNA is TGTGCCAGCAGACAACCCCCCGCCGTGAAGGCTTTCTTT. The encoded protein is CASRQPPAVKAFF. J is TRBJ1-1 and V is TRBV12-3 or TRBV12-4; D remains unclear. The V gene lost 6 bases and the J gene lost 11 bases, with 19 bases spanning the gap. This CDR3 contains 13 residues.

The V and J genes are TRBV14 and TRBJ1-2; 9 positions match TRBD1. Germline assignment: CDR1 SGHDN and CDR2 FVKESK. The CDR3 runs to 16 residues. Trimming removed 4 bases from V and 4 bases from J; junction bases left unmatched: 10. This CDR3 is CASSPLRGQGSYGYTF. CDR3 bases: TGTGCCAGCAGCCCCCTGAGGGGACAGGGAAGCTATGGCTACACCTTC.

As for this clone: Other nucleotide sequences in the sample specify the same CDR3. The chain is built from TRBV2 and TRBJ1-1; possibly TRBD1 for D (6 bases). From germline, CDR1 is SNHLY and CDR2 FYNNEI. Trimming shortened V by 8 bases and J by 1 base, and 8 bases separated the two germline ends. The CDR3 runs 12 residues. CDR3 amino acids: CASSDRNTEAFF. The CDR3 region has the DNA TGTGCCAGCTCGGACAGGAACACTGAAGCTTTCTTT. Full variable domain (remainder filled in from reference TRBV2 and TRBJ1-1): EPEVTQTPSHQVTQMGQEVILRCVPISNHLYFYWYRQILGQKVEFLVSFYNNEISEKSEIFDDQFSVERPDGSNFTLKIRSTKLEDSAMYFCASSDRNTEAFFGQGTRLTVV.

This chain uses TRBV5-1 with TRBJ2-2, with D possibly being TRBD1 (5 bases). The CDR3 runs to 13 residues. V was trimmed by 3 bases and J by 7 bases, leaving 10 bases between them. Looked up from germline, CDR1 is SGHRS and CDR2 is YFSETQ. The CDR3: CASSYQGVGELFF. As DNA, the CDR3 is TGCGCCAGCAGCTACCAGGGTGTCGGGGAGCTGTTTTTT. The variable domain in full, with the rest retrieved from reference TRBV5-1 and TRBJ2-2, is KAGVTQTPRYLIKTRGQQVTLSCSPISGHRSVSWYQQTPGQGLQFLFEYFSETQRNKGNFPGRFSGRQFSNSRSEMNVSTLELGDSALYLCASSYQGVGELFFGEGSRLTVL.

The V and J genes are TRBV6-5 and TRBJ1-2; TRBD1 matches 10 bases. The CDR3 runs to 16 residues. The germline CDR1 and CDR2 sequences are MNHEY and SVGAGI. V lost 2 bases to trimming and J lost 8 bases; unmatched junction nucleotides: 11. Here the CDR3 reads CASSYTDRDRGSGYTF. CDR3 DNA: TGTGCCAGCAGTTACACAGACCGGGACAGGGGCTCCGGCTACACCTTC.

CDR3 sequence: CASSEPEARNRLVMLTDTQYF. CDR3 sequence (DNA): TGCGCCAGCAGTGAGCCAGAAGCCAGGAATCGACTAGTGATGCTCACAGATACGCAGTATTTT. The chain has TRBV10-1 and TRBJ2-3; tentative D call: TRBD2 (6 bases). Trimming stripped 2 bases from V and 2 bases from J, with 29 bases between. Per germline, CDR1 WNHNN and CDR2 SYGVQD (reference sequence). The CDR3 runs to 21 residues.

As regards this clone: A junction boundary mismatches the germline segment, possibly from a read error. This chain links TRBV19 with TRBJ1-2; 9 bases align to TRBD1. This CDR3 is 11 amino acids long. Per germline, CDR1 LNHDA and CDR2 SQIVND (reference sequence). CDR3 sequence (DNA): TGTGCCAGTAGTGAGAGGGACAGGGCGGACTTC. As protein: CASSERDRADF.

V gene TRBV3-1 (or the pseudogene TRBV3-2) combines with J gene TRBJ1-1; 7 bases line up with TRBD1. Trimming took 3 bases from V and 4 from J; bases not matched to a gene: 11. CDR1 is LGHDT, CDR2 YNNKEL, per germline (reference sequence). This CDR3 region has 16 residues. CDR3 coding DNA: TGTGCCAGCAGCCACCCCTATGGGGCAGGGGGCACTGAAGCTTTCTTT. This gives the protein CASSHPYGAGGTEAFF.

About this clone itself: Different DNA sequences within this sample yield the same CDR3. The V gene is TRBV9, the J gene TRBJ1-3; TRBD1 is a possible D gene (5 bases). The V gene's germline CDR1 is SGDLS and CDR2 YYNGEE. Between the trimmed V and J ends, which lost 0 bases and 4 bases, there was a span of 8 bases. The CDR3 spans 14 residues. CDR3 sequence reads: CASSVAGRGNTIYF. The CDR3 coding sequence is TGTGCCAGCAGCGTAGCAGGGCGGGGAAACACCATATATTTT.

The chain combines TRBV4-2 with TRBJ2-2, with 9 bases fitting TRBD2. CDR1 is LGHNA and CDR2 is YNFKEQ in the germline V gene. V lost 0 bases and J lost 4; bases outside the gene matches: 6. The CDR3 runs 17 residues. The CDR3 protein is CASSQESGREGTGELFF. DNA for the CDR3: TGTGCCAGCAGCCAAGAGTCGGGGCGGGAGGGCACCGGGGAGCTGTTTTTT.

The chain carries TRBV13 and TRBJ1-1; a possible D gene is TRBD1 (5 bases). The CDR3 covers 13 residues. The V and J ends lost 6 bases and 1 base respectively, with 9 bases between them. Germline V gene data show CDR1 as PRHDT and CDR2 as FYEKMQ (reference sequence). The CDR3 here is CASSFTGNTEAFF. The CDR3 bases are TGTGCCAGCAGTTTTACAGGGAACACTGAAGCTTTCTTT.

The V gene is TRBV6-2 or TRBV6-3, the J gene TRBJ2-1; 16 bases align to TRBD2. This CDR3 spans 16 amino acids. J lost 8 bases, V lost 2 bases, and 3 bases had no gene match. Germline CDR1 and CDR2: MNHEY and SVGEGT. Here the CDR3 DNA reads TGTGCCAGCAGTTACGGGGGACTAGCGGGAGGGTATGAGCAGTTCTTC. Protein sequence: CASSYGGLAGGYEQFF.

The sample holds one count of this clone. The chain links TRBV5-1 to TRBJ2-7; D perhaps matches TRBD2 (6 bases). The V gene lost 5 bases and the J gene lost 3 bases, with 9 bases spanning the gap. CDR1 is SGHRS and CDR2 is YFSETQ in the germline V gene. This CDR3 spans 12 amino acids. DNA of the CDR3: TGCGCCAGCAGGGGTAGCGGCTACGAGCAGTACTTC. Translated: CASRGSGYEQYF.

This chain joins TRBV29-1 and TRBJ2-5, with 7 positions matching TRBD2. The CDR3 is 12 residues long. After removal of 7 bases from V and 1 base from J, the junction contained 3 bases not matched to a gene. From germline, CDR1 is SQVTM and CDR2 ANQGSEA. The CDR3 protein is CSAVAGQETQYF. CDR3 sequence (DNA): TGCAGCGCCGTAGCGGGCCAAGAGACCCAGTACTTC.

The V gene is TRBV4-2, the J gene TRBJ2-3; the match to TRBD2 covers 8 bases. CDR3 length: 17 residues. The V segment lost 4 bases and the J segment 4 bases; nucleotides outside the gene matches: 13. Per the germline V gene, CDR1 is LGHNA and CDR2 is YNFKEQ. The CDR3, as DNA: TGTGCCAGCAGCCGCCAAAGTGGCGGGGGGACCGCAGATACGCAGTATTTT. The encoded protein is CASSRQSGGGTADTQYF.

J is TRBJ1-1 and V is TRBV4-3; D is ambiguous. Germline values: CDR1 LGHNA, CDR2 YSLEER. V gave up 5 bases and J gave up 1 base, with 8 bases separating them. This CDR3 is built from 13 residues. CDR3 residues: CASSTTGNTEAFF. The CDR3 nucleotides read TGCGCCAGCAGCACGACGGGGAACACTGAAGCTTTCTTT.

The table lists this clone with a few counts. This chain uses TRBV11-3 with TRBJ2-1; no clear D. Germline V gives CDR1 SGHNT, CDR2 YENEEA. V lost 3 bases, J lost 2 bases, and 8 bases lay in between. The CDR3 consists of 14 residues. The CDR3 DNA is TGTGCCAGCAGCTTGTTACAGACCTACAATGAGCAGTTCTTC. It encodes CASSLLQTYNEQFF.

The V call is TRBV5-1, the J call TRBJ2-7, with 9 bases lining up with TRBD1. Germline assignment: CDR1 SGHRS and CDR2 YFSETQ. The CDR3 sequence is 13 residues long. Trimming cost V 4 bases and J 7 bases; bases outside gene matches: 6. The CDR3 DNA reads TGCGCCAGCAGCCAGGGACAGGGTGATGAGCAGTACTTC. As protein: CASSQGQGDEQYF.

This clone was seen a few times. This rearrangement joins TRBV7-9 to TRBJ1-1; TRBD1 is a possible D gene (5 bases). Trimming cost V 0 bases and J 3 bases, with 11 bases left between them. The germline gives CDR1 SEHNR, CDR2 FQNEAQ (reference sequence). There are 15 residues in the CDR3. The CDR3 DNA reads as TGTGCCAGCAGCTTAGCGGAAGGGGTTCACACTGAAGCTTTCTTT. Residues: CASSLAEGVHTEAFF.